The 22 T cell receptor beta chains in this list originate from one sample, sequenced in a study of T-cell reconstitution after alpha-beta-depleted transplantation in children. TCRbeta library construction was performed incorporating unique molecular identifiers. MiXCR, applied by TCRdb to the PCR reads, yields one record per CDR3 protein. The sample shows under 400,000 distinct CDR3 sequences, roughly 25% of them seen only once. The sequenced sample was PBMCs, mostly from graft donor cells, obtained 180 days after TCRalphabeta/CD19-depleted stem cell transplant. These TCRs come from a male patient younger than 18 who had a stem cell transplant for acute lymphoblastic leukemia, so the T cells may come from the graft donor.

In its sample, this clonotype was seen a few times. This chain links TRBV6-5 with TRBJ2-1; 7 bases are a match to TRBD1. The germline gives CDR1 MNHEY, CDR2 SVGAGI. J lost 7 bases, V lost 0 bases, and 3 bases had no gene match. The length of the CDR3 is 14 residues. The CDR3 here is CASSYSGTVNEQFF. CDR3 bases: TGTGCCAGCAGTTACTCCGGGACAGTTAATGAGCAGTTCTTC.

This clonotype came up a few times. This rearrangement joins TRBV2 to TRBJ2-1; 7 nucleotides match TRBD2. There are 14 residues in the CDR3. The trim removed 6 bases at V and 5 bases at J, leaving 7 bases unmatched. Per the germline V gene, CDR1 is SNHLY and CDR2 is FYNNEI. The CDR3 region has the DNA TGTGCCAGCAGCCCAGGACTAGTGGACAATGAGCAGTTCTTC. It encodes CASSPGLVDNEQFF.

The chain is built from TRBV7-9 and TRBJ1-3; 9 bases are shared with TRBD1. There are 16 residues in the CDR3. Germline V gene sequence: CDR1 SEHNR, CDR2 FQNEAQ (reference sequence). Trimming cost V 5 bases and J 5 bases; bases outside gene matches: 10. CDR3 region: CASSHPGTGFRNTIYF. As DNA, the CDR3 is TGTGCCAGCAGCCATCCTGGGACAGGGTTCAGAAACACCATATATTTT.

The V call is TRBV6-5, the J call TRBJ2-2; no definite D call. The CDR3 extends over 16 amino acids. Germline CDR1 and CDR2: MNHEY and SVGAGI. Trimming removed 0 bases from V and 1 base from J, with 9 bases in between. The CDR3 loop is CASSYSRRGNTGELFF. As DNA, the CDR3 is TGTGCCAGCAGTTACTCTCGGAGAGGGAACACCGGGGAGCTGTTTTTT.

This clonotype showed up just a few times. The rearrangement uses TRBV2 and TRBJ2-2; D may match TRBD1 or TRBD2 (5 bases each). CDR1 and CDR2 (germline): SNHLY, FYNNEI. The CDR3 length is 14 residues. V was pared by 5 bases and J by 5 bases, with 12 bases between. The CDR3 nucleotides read TGTGCCAGCAGTCAAACTAGGGGAACCGGGGAGCTGTTTTTT. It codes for CASSQTRGTGELFF.

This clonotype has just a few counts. The CDR3 DNA reads TGTGCCAGCAAGACCTCAGGGATCTCTGGGGCCAACGTCCTGACTTTC. It is translated as CASKTSGISGANVLTF. The V and J genes are TRBV6-1 and TRBJ2-6; tentatively, D is TRBD1 (5 bases). The CDR3 has 16 amino acids. Trimming pared 7 bases from V and 0 bases from J, leaving 13 bases between. Germline CDR1 is MNHNS and CDR2 is SASEGT.

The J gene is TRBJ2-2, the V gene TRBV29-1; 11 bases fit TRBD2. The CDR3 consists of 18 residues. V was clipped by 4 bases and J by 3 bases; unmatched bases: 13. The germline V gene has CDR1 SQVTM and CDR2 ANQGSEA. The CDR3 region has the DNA TGCAGCGTTGCCTCAAGGACTAGCGGGTTTTCGGACACCGGGGAGCTGTTTTTT. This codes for CSVASRTSGFSDTGELFF.

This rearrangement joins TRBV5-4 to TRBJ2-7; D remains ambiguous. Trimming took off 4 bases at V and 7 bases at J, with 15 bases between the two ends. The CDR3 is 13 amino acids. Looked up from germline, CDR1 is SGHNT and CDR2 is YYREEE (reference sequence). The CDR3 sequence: CASSTDPLGEQYF. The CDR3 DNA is TGTGCCAGCAGCACAGACCCCCTCGGGGAGCAGTACTTC.

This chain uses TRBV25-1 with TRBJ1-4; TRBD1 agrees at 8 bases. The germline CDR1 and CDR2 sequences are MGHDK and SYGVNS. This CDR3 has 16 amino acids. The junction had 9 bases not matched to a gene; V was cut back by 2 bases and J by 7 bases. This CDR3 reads CASSEPRQGWGEKLFF. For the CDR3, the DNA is TGTGCCAGCAGTGAACCCCGACAGGGGTGGGGTGAAAAACTGTTTTTT.

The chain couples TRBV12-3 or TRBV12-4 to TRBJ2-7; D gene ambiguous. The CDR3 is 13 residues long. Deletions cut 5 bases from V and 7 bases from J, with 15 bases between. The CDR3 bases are TGTGCCAGCAGTACTGGGATGCTAAGGGAGCAGTACTTC. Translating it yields CASSTGMLREQYF.

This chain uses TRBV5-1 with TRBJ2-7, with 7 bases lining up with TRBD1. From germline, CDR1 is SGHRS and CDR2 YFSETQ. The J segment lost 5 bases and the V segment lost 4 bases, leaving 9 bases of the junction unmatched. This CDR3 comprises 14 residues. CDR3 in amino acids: CASSQGVLLDEQYF. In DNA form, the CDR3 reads TGCGCCAGCAGCCAGGGGGTTCTCCTAGACGAGCAGTACTTC.

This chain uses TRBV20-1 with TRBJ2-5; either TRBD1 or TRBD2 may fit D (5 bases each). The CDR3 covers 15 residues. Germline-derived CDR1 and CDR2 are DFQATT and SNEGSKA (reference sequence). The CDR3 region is CCSGQGTGSGETQYF. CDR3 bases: TGCTGTTCGGGGCAGGGTACGGGCTCCGGAGAGACCCAGTACTTC.

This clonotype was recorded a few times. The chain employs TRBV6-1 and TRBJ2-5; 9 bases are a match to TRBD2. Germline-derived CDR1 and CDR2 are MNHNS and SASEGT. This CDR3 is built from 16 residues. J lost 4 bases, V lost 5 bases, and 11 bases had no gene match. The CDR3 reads CASSLLIAGAVETQYF. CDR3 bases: TGTGCCAGCAGTCTTCTAATAGCGGGAGCTGTAGAGACCCAGTACTTC.

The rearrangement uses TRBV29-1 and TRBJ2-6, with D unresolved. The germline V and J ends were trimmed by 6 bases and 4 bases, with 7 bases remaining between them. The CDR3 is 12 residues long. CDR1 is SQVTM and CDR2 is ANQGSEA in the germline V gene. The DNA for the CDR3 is TGCAGCGTCTGCGCCGGGGCCAACGTCCTGACTTTC. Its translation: CSVCAGANVLTF.

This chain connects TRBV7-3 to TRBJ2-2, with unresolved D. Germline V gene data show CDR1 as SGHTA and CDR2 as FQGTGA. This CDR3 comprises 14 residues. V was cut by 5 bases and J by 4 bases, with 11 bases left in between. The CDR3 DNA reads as TGTGCCAGCAGCCCACATACGGTCACCGGGGAGCTGTTTTTT. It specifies CASSPHTVTGELFF.

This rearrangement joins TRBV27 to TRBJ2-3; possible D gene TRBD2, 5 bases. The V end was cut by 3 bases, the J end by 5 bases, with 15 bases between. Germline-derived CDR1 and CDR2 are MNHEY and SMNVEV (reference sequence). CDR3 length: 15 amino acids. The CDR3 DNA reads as TGTGCCAGCAGTTTGCAGGTCGGGATGGTAGATACGCAGTATTTT. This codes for CASSLQVGMVDTQYF.

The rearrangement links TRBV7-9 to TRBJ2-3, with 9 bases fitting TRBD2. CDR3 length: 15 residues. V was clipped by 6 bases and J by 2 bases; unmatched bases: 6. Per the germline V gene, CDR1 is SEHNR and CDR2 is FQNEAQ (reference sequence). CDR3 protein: CASSHGLAHTDTQYF. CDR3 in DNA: TGTGCCAGCAGTCATGGACTAGCGCACACAGATACGCAGTATTTT.

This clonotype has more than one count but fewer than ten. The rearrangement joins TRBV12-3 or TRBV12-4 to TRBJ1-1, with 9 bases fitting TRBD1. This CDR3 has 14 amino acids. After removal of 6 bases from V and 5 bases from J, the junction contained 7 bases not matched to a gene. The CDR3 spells CASREGTGWTEAFF. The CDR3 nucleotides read TGTGCCAGCAGGGAGGGGACAGGGTGGACTGAAGCTTTCTTT.

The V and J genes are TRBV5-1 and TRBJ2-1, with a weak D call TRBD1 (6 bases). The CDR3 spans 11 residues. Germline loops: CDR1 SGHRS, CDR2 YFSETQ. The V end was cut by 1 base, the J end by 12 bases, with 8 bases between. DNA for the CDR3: TGCGCCAGCAGCTTGCAAGGGGGGCAGTTCTTC. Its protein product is CASSLQGGQFF.

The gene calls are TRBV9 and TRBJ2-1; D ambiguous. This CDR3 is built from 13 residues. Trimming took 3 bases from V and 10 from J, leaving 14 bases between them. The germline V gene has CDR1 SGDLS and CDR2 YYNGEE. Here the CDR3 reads CASSASLLMEQFF. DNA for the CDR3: TGTGCCAGCAGCGCGAGCCTCCTCATGGAGCAGTTCTTC.

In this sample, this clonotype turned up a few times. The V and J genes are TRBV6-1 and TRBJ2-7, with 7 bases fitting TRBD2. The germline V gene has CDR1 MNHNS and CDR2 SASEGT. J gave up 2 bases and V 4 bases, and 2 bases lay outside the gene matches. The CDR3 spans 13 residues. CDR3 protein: CASSAGTTYEQYF. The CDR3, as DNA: TGTGCCAGCAGTGCCGGGACTACCTACGAGCAGTACTTC.

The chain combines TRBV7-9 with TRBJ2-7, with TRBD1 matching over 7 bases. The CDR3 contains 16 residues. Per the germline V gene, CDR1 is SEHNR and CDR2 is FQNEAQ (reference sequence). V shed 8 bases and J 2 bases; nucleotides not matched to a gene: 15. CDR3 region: CASFQVVGDRPYEQYF. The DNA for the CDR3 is TGTGCCAGCTTCCAGGTTGTAGGGGACAGACCCTACGAGCAGTACTTC.